A selection of T cell receptor beta chains follows, all from one sample in a study of blood T cell repertoires in COVID-19. Produced via immunoSEQ multiplex PCR; TCRdb's table is partial and in-frame only. The sample yields approximately 330,000 clones, approximately 83% seen once. Specimen: PBMCs or T cells enriched from blood (not recorded which). The source of these receptors is a woman in her 40s with acute COVID-19. Both conserved end residues are part of each CDR3. The D gene is left open where the match is weak. Clone size is given for some rows only: seen once, a few or many times, or a class if the clone is expanded.

TRBJ1-3,TRBV5-5,TRBD1,-,CASNMDRAGNTIYF,TGTGCCAGCAACATGGACAGGGCTGGAAACACCATATATTTT
TRBJ1-5,TRBV10-3,-,-,CAIKPDISGNQPQHF,TGTGCCATCAAACCGGACATTAGTGGCAATCAGCCCCAGCATTTT
TRBJ2-3,TRBV2,TRBD1,-,CASSADRLSDTQYF,TGTGCCAGCAGTGCGGACAGGTTGTCAGATACGCAGTATTTT
TRBJ1-2,TRBV7-2,-,-,CASSLGGRRSYGYTF,TGTGCCAGCAGCTTAGGAGGGAGGCGAAGCTATGGCTACACCTTC
TRBJ1-3,TRBV28,TRBD1,-,CASGTGAGNTIYF,TGTGCCAGCGGGACAGGGGCCGGAAACACCATATATTTT
TRBJ1-5,TRBV2,TRBD1,-,CASSTGVGNQPQHF,TGTGCCAGCAGTACAGGGGTCGGCAATCAGCCCCAGCATTTT
TRBJ2-2,TRBV18,-,-,CASSPPGEDTGELFF,TGTGCCAGCTCACCACCCGGGGAGGACACCGGGGAGCTGTTTTTT
TRBJ1-3,TRBV18,-,few,CAGGTDAGNTIYF,TGTGCCGGGGGGACCGACGCTGGAAACACCATATATTTT
TRBJ1-3,TRBV5-4,-,-,CASSLDRRAGNTIYF,TGTGCCAGCAGCTTGGATCGGCGGGCAGGAAACACCATATATTTT
TRBJ1-2,TRBV14,-,-,CASGSLGSGSYGYTF,TGTGCCAGCGGGAGCTTGGGTAGCGGGAGCTATGGCTACACCTTC
TRBJ2-1,TRBV3-1/TRBV3-2,TRBD1,once,CASRKGQGFNNEQFF,TGTGCCAGCAGAAAGGGACAGGGGTTTAACAATGAGCAGTTCTTC
TRBJ1-5,TRBV6-6,-,-,CASSYGSYSNQPQHF,TGTGCCAGCAGTTACGGCAGTTATAGCAATCAGCCCCAGCATTTT
TRBJ2-1,TRBV6-2/TRBV6-3,TRBD2,-,CASSQNRLAGNEQFF,TGTGCCAGCAGTCAAAACAGACTAGCGGGGAATGAGCAGTTCTTC
TRBJ1-6,TRBV2,-,-,CASSDSSYNSPLHF,TGTGCCAGCAGTGATAGCTCCTATAATTCACCCCTCCACTTT
TRBJ1-4,TRBV7-6,-,once,CASSLWLGQGNEKLFF,TGTGCCAGCAGCTTATGGCTCGGGCAGGGTAATGAAAAACTGTTTTTT
TRBJ2-2,TRBV7-2,TRBD2,-,CASSLLAGASGELFF,TGTGCCAGCAGCCTACTAGCGGGAGCGTCCGGGGAGCTGTTTTTT
TRBJ2-2,TRBV28,-,-,CASRDTVGTGELFF,TGTGCCAGCAGGGACACCGTTGGAACCGGGGAGCTGTTTTTT
TRBJ1-4,TRBV2,-,-,CASSATGGVGEKLFF,TGTGCCAGCAGTGCCACCGGAGGGGTGGGGGAAAAACTGTTTTTT
TRBJ1-5,TRBV18,-,-,CASSPDRNQPQHF,TGTGCCAGCTCACCGGACAGAAATCAGCCCCAGCATTTT
TRBJ2-7,TRBV6-2/TRBV6-3,TRBD2,-,CASSYSSGGSYEQYF,TGTGCCAGCAGTTACTCTAGCGGGGGCTCCTACGAGCAGTACTTC
TRBJ1-5,TRBV7-2,-,-,CASSLVPPAGVPQHF,TGTGCCAGCAGCTTAGTTCCTCCCGCCGGTGTGCCCCAGCATTTT
TRBJ2-3,TRBV18,-,-,CASSPPWLAPGDTQYF,TGTGCCAGCTCACCACCTTGGCTAGCCCCGGGGGATACGCAGTATTTT
TRBJ1-4,TRBV7-3,TRBD1,-,CASSPTGDINEKLFF,TGTGCCAGCAGCCCCACAGGGGACATTAATGAAAAACTGTTTTTT
TRBJ1-2,TRBV6-1,-,-,CASSERSFGAYGYTF,TGTGCCAGCAGTGAACGGTCCTTCGGAGCCTATGGCTACACCTTC
TRBJ1-2,TRBV7-2,TRBD1,-,CASSLAKTGSYGYTF,TGTGCCAGCAGCTTAGCCAAGACAGGGAGCTATGGCTACACCTTC
TRBJ2-3,TRBV7-9,TRBD1,-,CASSLGQGANTQYF,TGTGCCAGCAGCCTCGGACAGGGGGCAAATACGCAGTATTTT
TRBJ2-7,TRBV7-9,-,few,CASSSRTGLGEQYF,TGTGCCAGCAGCTCCAGGACGGGACTGGGTGAGCAGTACTTC